This T cell receptor beta chain was identified in a study of blood T cell repertoires in COVID-19 (dated by TCRdb to 2019 to 2021). For the wider study: Samples from collaborators originated in the United States, Italy and Spain and spanned both the acute and convalescent phases of COVID-19. The sample metadata nearly always contained a de-identified subject ID, COVID-19 status, age in years and sex. The dataset comprised deeply sampled blood TCRbeta repertoires from subjects exposed to, actively infected with, or recovered from COVID-19. The repertoires were released in a freely available public database intended as a resource for research on the immune response to SARS-CoV-2. Samples were obtained from the ongoing ImmuneRACE study (first 160 participants) and from 1,254 subjects provided by 6 global collaborators. The material from the prospective study consisted of cDNA or gDNA derived from T cells, B-cell-depleted T cells, or PBMCs. Where available, HLA class I and class II types were obtained from metadata supplied by the sample provider rather than from assay-based typing. Beyond this particular receptor, the publication reports: How much clinical and demographic metadata was included differed by source and by participant, and the metadata was provided uncurated.

The collaborating institutions used their own protocols to collect whole blood in K2EDTA tubes. For TCRbeta analysis, collaborator samples were shipped as frozen whole blood, as isolated PBMCs, or as DNA extracted from either sample type. Note on this clone: What this receptor recognizes is not known. No base-level quality is on record; no much larger clone is a single base apart.

Spanning cysteine to phenylalanine, the CDR3 consists of 15 amino acids. Only the CDR3 region is kept as DNA, spanning 45 bases read in frame from base 1. Trimming leaves V shorter by 4 bases and J shorter by 2 bases, with the junction holding 2 bases beyond the gene matches. The germline V gene provides CDR1 KGHSH and CDR2 LQKENI. The immunoSEQ Assay, a bias-controlled multiplex PCR, was used to amplify TCRbeta CDR3 regions from genomic DNA. For the original study's pipeline: The number of nucleated cells in each sample was estimated from the amplification of reference gene primers within the assay. To quantify the absolute abundance of each unique TCRbeta CDR3 rearrangement, sequence reads were collapsed and filtered. For each sample, productive Simpson clonality was calculated as the square root of Simpson's diversity index over productive rearrangements. TCRdb holds this immuneACCESS table with in-frame rearrangements only. Some clones are missing; in checked studies, unresolved V genes explain under half, and the rest has no known cause. Clone size and V and J calls were adopted from that table, with D and trimming inferred from the DNA. This sample lists 150,000 to 160,000 clones; approximately 83% were detected once. About 29% of the sample is taken by the ten largest.

Recombination connected TRBV18 to TRBJ1-6; the junction holds 7 bases that match TRBD1. The sample comprised peripheral blood. This clonotype was obtained from a woman in her sixties with acute or convalescent COVID-19. CDR3 protein: CASSQGQTYNSPLHF. The DNA sequence reads TGTGCCAGCTCACAGGGACAGACCTATAATTCACCCCTCCACTTT.